This T cell receptor beta chain was observed in a study of blood T cell repertoires in COVID-19. As for the study in general: Sources were T cells, B-cell-depleted T cells, or PBMCs; the material itself was cDNA or gDNA.

Only in-frame clones appear in the TCRdb table, and some are missing; sequencing was by immunoSEQ multiplex PCR. The table records around 330,000 clones, around nine tenths of them present only once. CDR3 length: 16 residues. V was shortened by 2 bases and J by 0 bases, with 11 bases between the two germline ends. Germline V gene lookup returns CDR1 MDHEN and CDR2 SYDVKM. The sample was peripheral blood. The V and J genes are TRBV28 and TRBJ1-3, with D tentatively TRBD1 (6 bases). The receptor was derived from a woman between 50 and 59 years old with active or convalescent COVID-19. As DNA, the CDR3 is TGTGCCAGCAGTTTACGGGGGGCATACTCTGGAAACACCATATATTTT. Encoded protein: CASSLRGAYSGNTIYF.